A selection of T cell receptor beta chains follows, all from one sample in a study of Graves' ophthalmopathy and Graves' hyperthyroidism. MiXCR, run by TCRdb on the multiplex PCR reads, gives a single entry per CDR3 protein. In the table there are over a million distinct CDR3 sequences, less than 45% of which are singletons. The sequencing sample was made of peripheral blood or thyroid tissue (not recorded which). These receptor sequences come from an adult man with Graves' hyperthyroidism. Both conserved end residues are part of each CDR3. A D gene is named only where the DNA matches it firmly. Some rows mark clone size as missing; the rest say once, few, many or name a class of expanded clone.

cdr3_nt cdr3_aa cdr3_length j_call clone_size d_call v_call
TGTGCCAGTAGTATAGGTACCGGACAAACCTACGAGCAGTACTTC CASSIGTGQTYEQYF 15 TRBJ2-7 . . TRBV19
TGCGCCAGCAGTGCAAGACAGGAAGTGGATGGCTACACCTTC CASSARQEVDGYTF 14 TRBJ1-2 once . TRBV10-2
TGTGCCAGCAGCCAGCAGGGGTTCGGGACAGAGGCTTACGAGCAGTACTTC CASSQQGFGTEAYEQYF 17 TRBJ2-7 few TRBD1 TRBV3-1
TGTGCCACCAGTGAACCGGGACAGGGTGACGAGCAGTACTTC CATSEPGQGDEQYF 14 TRBJ2-7 many TRBD1 TRBV24-1
TGCGCCAGCAGCTATTCTACTACTAACTATGGCTACACCTTC CASSYSTTNYGYTF 14 TRBJ1-2 many . TRBV4-3
TGTGCCAGTAGTGGGACACCAAATAGCAATCAGCCCCAGCATTTT CASSGTPNSNQPQHF 15 TRBJ1-5 many . TRBV19
TGTGCCAGCAGCGAGCCGGGTTATCGAGAGACCCAGTACTTC CASSEPGYRETQYF 14 TRBJ2-5 few . TRBV7-8
TGTGCCACCGCGAGGGGGACGGGTCAGCCCCAGCATTTT CATARGTGQPQHF 13 TRBJ1-5 many . TRBV24-1
TGTGCCAGCAGTTATGACGGGGACGACGAGCAGTACTTC CASSYDGDDEQYF 13 TRBJ2-7 many . TRBV6-6
TGTGCCAGCAGTGGGTCGGACAGGGGTTCCTTGGAGACCCAGTACTTC CASSGSDRGSLETQYF 16 TRBJ2-5 . TRBD1 TRBV25-1
TGTGCCAGCAGGGATAGTGCCGCTGAAGCTTTCTTT CASRDSAAEAFF 12 TRBJ1-1 . . TRBV12-3/TRBV12-4
TGTGCCAGCACTTCTGGCAGGGCGTCCCACACTGAAGCTTTCTTT CASTSGRASHTEAFF 15 TRBJ1-1 . . TRBV2
TGTGCCAGCAGTTTAGTAGCCTCAGGAGGGAACACTGAAGCTTTCTTT CASSLVASGGNTEAFF 16 TRBJ1-1 . . TRBV12-3/TRBV12-4
TGTGCCAGCAGAGATGCGCTGGGGCCCCAGCATTTT CASRDALGPQHF 12 TRBJ1-5 . . TRBV25-1
TGTGCCAGCAGCTTGAGGCGTTATAATTCACCCCTCCACTTT CASSLRRYNSPLHF 14 TRBJ1-6 . . TRBV13
TGTGCCAGCCGGGCCGGCCCCTATGGCTACACCTTC CASRAGPYGYTF 12 TRBJ1-2 many . TRBV2
. CACSARSWREETQYF 15 TRBJ2-5 few . TRBV25-1
TGTGCCAGCGCGGGGGATGGGCTATGGAATTCACCCCTCCACTTT CASAGDGLWNSPLHF 15 TRBJ1-6 . . TRBV2
TGTGCCAGCAGGGGGACAGGGATGGGCGGGGAGCTGGTTTTT CASRGTGMGGELVF 14 TRBJ2-2 . TRBD1 TRBV7-2
TGTGCCAGCAGAAGGACAGGGAGGGACACTGAAGCTTTCTTT CASRRTGRDTEAFF 14 TRBJ1-1 many TRBD1 TRBV2
TGTGCCTCCCGTGCCGGACTAGCGGGAGCCTACGAGCAGTACTTC CASRAGLAGAYEQYF 15 TRBJ2-7 . TRBD2 TRBV10-3
TGTGCCAGTAGTAAATCTCGGACAGGGGCGAAGACCCAGTACTTC CASSKSRTGAKTQYF 15 TRBJ2-5 . TRBD1 TRBV19
TGCGCCAGCGCACCTGGACAGGGCGCCTACGAGCAGTACTTC CASAPGQGAYEQYF 14 TRBJ2-7 many TRBD1 TRBV5-1
TGTGCCAGCAGCCCACCCGCCCTAACAGAGACCCAGTACTTC CASSPPALTETQYF 14 TRBJ2-5 many . TRBV7-2
TGTGCCAGCTCAGACGGTTGGTGGGGTGGCTACACCTTC CASSDGWWGGYTF 13 TRBJ1-2 many . TRBV12-3/TRBV12-4
TGTGCCAGCACGTTGCCGTGGAACACCGAGGAGCTGTTTTTT CASTLPWNTEELFF 14 TRBJ2-2 . . TRBV6-2/TRBV6-3
TGTGCCAGCAGCCTATACGGGACAGCGAACACCGGGGAGCTGTTTTTT CASSLYGTANTGELFF 16 TRBJ2-2 once TRBD1 TRBV7-8
TGTGCCAGTAGTATGGGGCCAGGTTATGGCGGGGAGCTGTTTTTT CASSMGPGYGGELFF 15 TRBJ2-2 . . TRBV19